These 17 T cell receptor beta chains share one sample of origin, sequenced in a study of cytomegalovirus exposure and HLA in healthy donors. 13 Jbeta primers and 60 Vbeta primers were used for the PCR. TCRdb's table, derived via immunoSEQ multiplex PCR, lists solely in-frame clones and lacks some. The table records 100,000 or so clones, roughly 80% of them present only once. Material: PBMCs. These receptors all stem from a man between 40 and 49 years old in good health and CMV-seronegative.

This clone was recorded only once. DNA for the CDR3: TGTGCCAGCAGCTTGGCCGGGTCTTCCGAGCAGTACTTC. It encodes CASSLAGSSEQYF. The chain uses TRBV5-4 and TRBJ2-7; D not certain. CDR3 length: 13 amino acids. With 0 bases removed from V and 6 bases from J, the gap between germline ends came to 10 bases. Germline V lookup: CDR1 SGHNT, CDR2 YYREEE (reference sequence).

The CDR3 protein is CASSLPSGGTYEQYF. CDR3 bases: TGTGCCAGCAGCTTACCTAGCGGGGGTACCTACGAGCAGTACTTC. The V call is TRBV13, the J call TRBJ2-7, with 10 bases fitting TRBD2. Unmatched junction bases numbered 3, after V lost 2 bases and J lost 2 bases. CDR1 is PRHDT and CDR2 is FYEKMQ in the germline V gene (reference sequence). The CDR3 is 15 residues long.

There are a few counts of this clone. The chain is built from TRBV7-9 and TRBJ2-1, with 8 bases that match TRBD1. Germline V gives CDR1 SEHNR, CDR2 FQNEAQ (reference sequence). There are 16 residues in the CDR3. V dropped 3 bases and J dropped 2; count of bases not matched to a gene: 6. CDR3 DNA sequence: TGTGCCAGCAGCTTGGCGGGACAGGTTCCCTACAATGAGCAGTTCTTC. The encoded protein is CASSLAGQVPYNEQFF.

This clone was seen once. Relative to the germline gene, one junction end is altered; a read error may explain this. This chain links TRBV5-6 with TRBJ2-5; 9 positions agree with TRBD2. This CDR3 has 15 amino acids. Germline assignment: CDR1 SGHDT and CDR2 YYEEEE. The CDR3 protein is CASSLGGGAGETRYF. In DNA, the CDR3 is TGTGCCAGCAGCTTAGGCGGGGGGGCAGGAGAGACCCGGTACTTC.

This clone has only a few counts. The J gene is TRBJ1-2, the V gene TRBV18, with TRBD1 identical over 7 bases. Trimming cost V 2 bases and J 6 bases; bases outside gene matches: 3. The CDR3 length is 13 residues. From germline, CDR1 is KGHSH and CDR2 LQKENI. The chain's CDR3 is CASSPRGQDGYTF. CDR3 bases: TGTGCCAGCTCACCAAGGGGGCAGGATGGCTACACCTTC.

This clone showed up just once. The chain carries TRBV9 and TRBJ2-1; TRBD2 matches at 10 bases. There are 16 residues in the CDR3. V was pared by 4 bases and J by 9 bases, with 13 bases of the junction left unmatched. Germline CDR1 and CDR2: SGDLS and YYNGEE. This CDR3 is CASSIWTSGAWGEQFF. Written as DNA, the CDR3 is TGTGCCAGCAGCATCTGGACTAGCGGAGCTTGGGGTGAGCAGTTCTTC.

CDR3 protein: CASSGHRGISYGYTF. The CDR3 DNA reads TGTGCCAGCAGTGGCCACAGGGGGATTAGCTATGGCTACACCTTC. V usage is TRBV2 and J usage is TRBJ1-2; 8 bases agree with TRBD1. Germline assignment: CDR1 SNHLY and CDR2 FYNNEI. With 4 bases clipped from V and 4 bases from J, the junction kept 8 bases outside the gene matches. This CDR3 is built from 15 residues. Drawing the rest from reference TRBV2 and TRBJ1-2, the complete variable domain is EPEVTQTPSHQVTQMGQEVILRCVPISNHLYFYWYRQILGQKVEFLVSFYNNEISEKSEIFDDQFSVERPDGSNFTLKIRSTKLEDSAMYFCASSGHRGISYGYTFGSGTRLTVV.

The chain couples TRBV13 to TRBJ2-7, with D possibly being TRBD1 (6 bases). V gave up 3 bases and J gave up 2 bases, with 11 bases separating them. CDR1 PRHDT and CDR2 FYEKMQ come from the germline V gene (reference sequence). This CDR3 is built from 14 residues. CDR3 sequence (DNA): TGTGCCAGCAGCTTGGGGGCAAACACCTACGAGCAGTACTTC. Protein: CASSLGANTYEQYF.

The CDR3 spells CASSFSGGGNQPQHF. In DNA form, the CDR3 reads TGCGCCAGCAGCTTTTCTGGGGGGGGCAATCAGCCCCAGCATTTT. The chain joins TRBV5-1 to TRBJ1-5, with D possibly matching TRBD1 (5 bases). Germline values: CDR1 SGHRS, CDR2 YFSETQ. The CDR3 runs 15 residues. With 2 bases removed from V and 2 bases from J, the gap between germline ends came to 11 bases.

J is TRBJ2-5 and V is TRBV19; 9 positions agree with TRBD1. This CDR3 comprises 13 residues. V was clipped by 10 bases and J by 5 bases; unmatched bases: 8. The germline gives CDR1 LNHDA, CDR2 SQIVND (reference sequence). CDR3 residues: CATTGGAGETQYF. Here the CDR3 DNA reads TGTGCCACTACAGGGGGCGCGGGGGAGACCCAGTACTTC. The full variable domain, its missing parts supplied by reference TRBV19 and TRBJ2-5, is DGGITQSPKYLFRKEGQNVTLSCEQNLNHDAMYWYRQDPGQGLRLIYYSQIVNDFQKGDIAEGYSVSREKKESFPLTVTSAQKNPTAFYLCATTGGAGETQYFGPGTRLLVL.

The chain joins TRBV6-1 to TRBJ2-1; TRBD2 might be the D (6 bases). The V gene's germline CDR1 is MNHNS and CDR2 SASEGT. This CDR3 has 15 residues. V was pared by 4 bases and J by 3 bases, with 13 bases between. The CDR3 is CASSVSVADYNEQFF. The CDR3 DNA is TGTGCCAGCAGTGTCTCGGTAGCGGACTACAATGAGCAGTTCTTC.

V usage is TRBV6-1 and J usage is TRBJ2-3; no clear D gene. Germline V CDR1 and CDR2: MNHNS, SASEGT. The CDR3 is 13 amino acids. V gave up 1 base and J gave up 8 bases, with 10 bases separating them. This CDR3 reads CASSEELVGTQYF. CDR3 nucleotide sequence: TGTGCCAGCAGTGAAGAATTAGTTGGTACGCAGTATTTT.

The chain combines TRBV19 with TRBJ1-6, with D perhaps matching TRBD1 (6 bases). Germline lookup yields CDR1 LNHDA and CDR2 SQIVND (reference sequence). The CDR3 is made up of 15 amino acids. V was clipped by 9 bases and J by 7 bases, with 19 bases between them. CDR3 protein: CASLKGDLYNSPLHF. The CDR3 DNA follows: TGTGCCAGCCTTAAGGGGGACCTATACAATTCACCCCTCCACTTT.

This sequence joins TRBV7-9 and TRBJ1-3; no firm D call. V gave up 5 bases and J gave up 4 bases, with 9 bases separating them. The CDR3 has 13 residues. The germline gives CDR1 SEHNR, CDR2 FQNEAQ (reference sequence). The CDR3 loop reads CASSETEGNTIYF. In DNA form, the CDR3 reads TGTGCCAGCAGCGAAACAGAGGGAAACACCATATATTTT.

The chain recombines TRBV11-3 with TRBJ2-7; no reliable D call. V lost 3 bases to trimming and J lost 0 bases, with 9 bases between them. The CDR3 has 14 amino acids. Germline loops: CDR1 SGHNT, CDR2 YENEEA. In nucleotides, the CDR3 is TGTGCCAGCAGCTTGCCTGGCCGCTCCTACGAGCAGTACTTC. It codes for CASSLPGRSYEQYF.

The chain is built from TRBV5-4 and TRBJ2-6; 9 bases fit TRBD1. In germline, CDR1 is SGHNT, CDR2 YYREEE (reference sequence). CDR3 size: 14 residues. V lost 2 bases to trimming and J lost 12 bases; unmatched junction nucleotides: 6. The CDR3 here is CASSLGTGLAVLTF. In DNA form, the CDR3 reads TGTGCCAGCAGCTTAGGGACAGGGCTTGCCGTCCTGACTTTC.

The CDR3 DNA sequence: TGTGCCAGCAGTGAGTGGGGGACAGGTAATCAGCCCCAGCATTTT. Translation gives CASSEWGTGNQPQHF. The rearrangement joins TRBV2 to TRBJ1-5; 8 bases map to TRBD1. The J segment lost 4 bases and the V segment lost 3 bases, leaving 5 bases of the junction unmatched. CDR1 SNHLY and CDR2 FYNNEI come from the germline V gene. The CDR3 length is 15 residues.